The next 27 T cell receptor beta chains were all read from a single sample in a study of T cell repertoires in cytomegalovirus infection. TCRdb passed the reads through MiXCR, listing each CDR3 protein once. The table shows fewer than 1,000,000 distinct CDR3 sequences, with roughly 30% occurring only once. These receptors lack a known antigen. Sequenced here: cultured CD8+ T cells from PBMCs, sampled from culture after CMV antigen stimulation. Receptors originate from a human donor in good health (CMV status not recorded). Some clones in this sample may be carry-over from other donors' samples.

The chain joins TRBV7-9 to TRBJ2-3; no definite D call. The germline V and J ends were trimmed by 7 bases and 5 bases, with 7 bases remaining between them. The CDR3 consists of 11 residues. Looked up from germline, CDR1 is SEHNR and CDR2 is FQNEAQ (reference sequence). The chain's CDR3 is CASIQRDTQYF. The CDR3, as DNA: TGTGCCAGCATCCAGAGAGATACGCAGTATTTT.

V and J are TRBV12-3 or TRBV12-4 and TRBJ2-3; D gene unclear. The ends were cut back, 5 bases at V and 5 bases at J, with 11 bases in the middle. This CDR3 has 13 residues. CDR3 loop: CASSPLLVDTQYF. For the CDR3, the DNA is TGTGCCAGCAGTCCCCTACTTGTAGATACGCAGTATTTT.

The chain couples TRBV6-2 or TRBV6-3 to TRBJ2-3; a weak D match, TRBD2 (5 bases). Trimming took off 2 bases at V and 2 bases at J, with 8 bases between the two ends. Germline V gene data show CDR1 as MNHEY and CDR2 as SVGEGT. CDR3 length: 14 amino acids. CDR3 region: CASSYATNTDTQYF. CDR3 sequence (DNA): TGTGCCAGCAGTTACGCGACTAACACAGATACGCAGTATTTT.

The sample holds a few counts of this clonotype. The chain carries TRBV12-3 or TRBV12-4 and TRBJ2-6, with 12 nucleotides matching TRBD1. With V trimmed by 7 bases and J by 2 bases, 6 bases remained unmatched. This CDR3 is 17 amino acids long. In DNA, the CDR3 is TGTGCCAGCACTCCGGGACAGGGGGCCCCTGGGGCCAACGTCCTGACTTTC. It yields the protein CASTPGQGAPGANVLTF.

This chain joins TRBV7-8 and TRBJ2-3; 9 bases fit TRBD1. Germline CDR1 SGHVS, CDR2 FQNEAQ. V lost 4 bases to trimming and J lost 5 bases; unmatched junction nucleotides: 10. This CDR3 has 16 amino acids. CDR3 protein: CASSSTDRGAIDTQYF. The CDR3 bases are TGTGCCAGCAGCTCGACCGACAGGGGGGCTATAGATACGCAGTATTTT.

In this sample, this clonotype turned up a few times. J is TRBJ2-2 and V is TRBV13, with a weak D call TRBD1 (6 bases). This CDR3 spans 16 amino acids. Trimming pared 5 bases from V and 1 base from J, leaving 14 bases between. Germline V gives CDR1 PRHDT, CDR2 FYEKMQ (reference sequence). The CDR3 DNA reads TGTGCCAGCAGCGTTCGGACAGAGCTGAACACCGGGGAGCTGTTTTTT. Translation gives CASSVRTELNTGELFF.

This sequence joins TRBV2 and TRBJ2-7, with 11 bases fitting TRBD2. Trimming cost V 9 bases and J 3 bases; bases outside gene matches: 7. The germline gives CDR1 SNHLY, CDR2 FYNNEI. This CDR3 is 14 amino acids long. DNA of the CDR3: TGTGCCAGTAATAGCGGGGGGGCCTACTACGAGCAGTACTTC. It specifies CASNSGGAYYEQYF.

There are a few counts of this clonotype. V usage is TRBV7-6 and J usage is TRBJ2-7; maybe TRBD1 (6 bases). This CDR3 has 13 amino acids. The germline V and J ends were trimmed by 4 bases and 6 bases, with 13 bases remaining between them. Per the germline V gene, CDR1 is SGHVS and CDR2 is FNYEAQ. This chain's CDR3 is CASSWGTGSEQYF. In DNA, the CDR3 is TGTGCCAGCAGCTGGGGAACAGGGTCCGAGCAGTACTTC.

Ten or more counts support this clonotype. The chain has TRBV6-9 and TRBJ1-3; D perhaps matches TRBD1 (5 bases). V was cut by 7 bases and J by 0 bases, with 10 bases left in between. Germline CDR1 is MNHGY and CDR2 is SVAAGI. This CDR3 has 14 amino acids. The CDR3 here is CASKGKDSGNTIYF. As DNA, the CDR3 is TGTGCCAGCAAGGGGAAGGACTCTGGAAACACCATATATTTT.

This clonotype was counted ten times or more. This sequence joins TRBV19 and TRBJ1-5; 7 bases are shared with TRBD1. Germline CDR1 is LNHDA and CDR2 is SQIVND (reference sequence). Trimming at V came to 3 bases and at J to 6 bases, leaving 2 bases not matched to a gene. This CDR3 has 13 residues. CDR3 protein: CASSIRGVQPQHF. CDR3 coding DNA: TGTGCCAGTAGTATCAGGGGGGTTCAGCCCCAGCATTTT.

The gene calls are TRBV9 and TRBJ1-1, with 7 positions matching TRBD1. The CDR3 covers 17 residues. Germline V gives CDR1 SGDLS, CDR2 YYNGEE. J was trimmed by 6 bases and V by 0 bases; bases with no gene match: 14. The CDR3 loop is CASSVVGVGQDRPEAFF. The CDR3 nucleotides read TGTGCCAGCAGCGTAGTAGGAGTTGGACAGGACAGACCTGAAGCTTTCTTT.

This chain joins TRBV7-2 and TRBJ1-4; D gene uncertain. The V and J ends lost 4 bases and 7 bases respectively, with 7 bases between them. Germline loops: CDR1 SGHTA, CDR2 FQGNSA. The CDR3 contains 12 residues. The CDR3 nucleotides read TGTGCCAGCAGCTCCCGCGGTGAAAAACTGTTTTTT. Translation gives CASSSRGEKLFF.

The CDR3 region is CASNPAGGSTYNEQFF. The CDR3, as DNA: TGTGCCAGCAACCCGGCTGGGGGTTCCACCTACAATGAGCAGTTCTTC. The J gene is TRBJ2-1, the V gene TRBV27; perhaps D is TRBD1 or TRBD2 (5 bases each). Germline-derived CDR1 and CDR2 are MNHEY and SMNVEV (reference sequence). CDR3 length: 16 amino acids. With 7 bases removed from V and 2 bases from J, the gap between germline ends came to 18 bases.

The chain recombines TRBV4-2 with TRBJ1-1, with D perhaps matching TRBD1 (5 bases). Trimming removed 0 bases at V and 6 bases at J, with 14 bases between. This CDR3 is built from 15 residues. Germline CDR1 reads LGHNA; CDR2 reads YNFKEQ. CDR3 DNA: TGTGCCAGCAGCCAAGATCCGGGGTGGGGCGCTGAAGCTTTCTTT. As protein: CASSQDPGWGAEAFF.

The gene calls are TRBV7-4 and TRBJ1-1; 7 bases match TRBD1. The CDR3 loop spans 11 amino acids. V dropped 5 bases and J dropped 14; count of bases not matched to a gene: 8. Germline loops: CDR1 SGHVT, CDR2 SQSDAQ. Here the CDR3 reads CASSLNRGPFF. The CDR3 nucleotides are TGTGCCAGCAGCCTTAATAGGGGGCCCTTCTTT.

This clonotype has only a few counts. The chain uses TRBV6-6 and TRBJ1-1, with D possibly TRBD1 on 5 matching bases. The V and J ends lost 7 bases and 6 bases respectively, with 18 bases between them. The CDR3 has 14 residues. Germline CDR1 reads MNHNY; CDR2 reads SVGAGI (reference sequence). The CDR3 spells CASNLKLGDAEAFF. In DNA form, the CDR3 reads TGTGCCAGCAATCTTAAGCTAGGGGACGCTGAAGCTTTCTTT.

This clonotype was recorded many times. V is TRBV7-9 and J is TRBJ1-1; D is unclear. The V gene's germline CDR1 is SEHNR and CDR2 FQNEAQ (reference sequence). There are 15 residues in the CDR3. Trimming removed 5 bases at V and 1 base at J, with 14 bases between. The CDR3 nucleotides are TGTGCCAGCAGCCCGACGAAGTTGCCGAACACTGAAGCTTTCTTT. Its translation: CASSPTKLPNTEAFF.

This clonotype has a handful of counts. The V gene is TRBV15, the J gene TRBJ2-3; 9 bases match TRBD1. Germline loops: CDR1 LNHNV, CDR2 YYDKDF (reference sequence). This CDR3 is built from 15 residues. V lost 5 bases to trimming and J lost 2 bases; unmatched junction nucleotides: 5. CDR3 in DNA: TGTGCCACCAGCCCGGGGACAGGGATCACAGATACGCAGTATTTT. It codes for CATSPGTGITDTQYF.

This clonotype was recorded a few times. J is TRBJ2-1 and V is TRBV19; 9 bases align to TRBD2. The CDR3 runs 17 residues. V lost 3 bases to trimming and J lost 4 bases; unmatched junction nucleotides: 10. Per germline, CDR1 LNHDA and CDR2 SQIVND (reference sequence). CDR3 DNA sequence: TGTGCCAGTAGTATTCCCGTTACTAGCGGGTTTTACAATGAGCAGTTCTTC. This encodes CASSIPVTSGFYNEQFF.

The chain carries TRBV5-6 and TRBJ2-1, with 9 bases that match TRBD2. The CDR3 length is 17 residues. J gave up 5 bases and V 7 bases, and 16 bases lay outside the gene matches. Germline-derived CDR1 and CDR2 are SGHDT and YYEEEE. The chain's CDR3 is CASALLYRLAANNEQFF. In DNA form, the CDR3 reads TGTGCCAGCGCTCTCCTTTATCGACTAGCGGCAAACAATGAGCAGTTCTTC.

There are a few counts of this clonotype. The gene calls are TRBV12-3 or TRBV12-4 and TRBJ2-3; D is uncertain. The ends were cut back, 3 bases at V and 7 bases at J, with 11 bases in the middle. The CDR3 has 13 amino acids. The DNA for the CDR3 is TGTGCCAGCAGTTTGGGGATGGGCTATACGCAGTATTTT. As protein: CASSLGMGYTQYF.

This rearrangement joins TRBV19 to TRBJ1-1; D call uncertain. Per germline, CDR1 LNHDA and CDR2 SQIVND (reference sequence). The CDR3 length is 15 residues. V was pared by 7 bases and J by 0 bases, with 15 bases between. This chain's CDR3 is CASKETMNMNTEAFF. The DNA for the CDR3 is TGTGCCAGTAAGGAGACAATGAACATGAACACTGAAGCTTTCTTT.

A word on this clonotype: A clone one base away is much larger, so this may be a read error. The chain couples TRBV23-1 to TRBJ1-2; 7 bases agree with TRBD1. TRBV23-1 falls under the ORF class, with uncertain function. The length of the CDR3 is 13 residues. CDR3 in DNA: TGTACCAGCAGTGCGACAGGGACGGATGGCTACACCTTC. Amino acids: CTSSATGTDGYTF.

A remark on this clonotype: The junction differs from germline at one of its ends, possibly a read error. The chain links TRBV5-8 to TRBJ2-1; maybe TRBD2 (6 bases). The CDR3 covers 13 residues. Germline lookup yields CDR1 SGHTS and CDR2 YDEGEE. CDR3 loop: CASSLSGYTEQFF. Here the CDR3 DNA reads TGTGCCAGCAGCTTGAGCGGGTACACTGAGCAGTTCTTC.

The J gene is TRBJ2-3, the V gene TRBV7-2, with 9 bases fitting TRBD2. The CDR3 is 15 residues long. The trim removed 7 bases at V and 6 bases at J, leaving 11 bases unmatched. Germline lookup yields CDR1 SGHTA and CDR2 FQGNSA. The DNA for the CDR3 is TGTGCCAGCACCTCCTGGGCTAGCGGGGTGGATACGCAGTATTTT. Protein sequence: CASTSWASGVDTQYF.

This sequence joins TRBV12-3 or TRBV12-4 and TRBJ1-2; TRBD1 aligns across 12 bases. The trim removed 7 bases at V and 8 bases at J, leaving 11 bases unmatched. The CDR3 is 15 residues long. Written as DNA, the CDR3 is TGTGCCAGCATGGGACAGGGGGCTGGTTCTAGAGGCTACACCTTC. It translates to CASMGQGAGSRGYTF.

This clonotype was seen ten or more times. This chain links TRBV7-9 with TRBJ2-3, with D uncertain. Trimming took off 0 bases at V and 0 bases at J, with 7 bases between the two ends. This CDR3 has 15 residues. The germline gives CDR1 SEHNR, CDR2 FQNEAQ (reference sequence). CDR3 DNA sequence: TGTGCCAGCAGCTTAGCGCCACAGAGCACAGATACGCAGTATTTT. It yields the protein CASSLAPQSTDTQYF.